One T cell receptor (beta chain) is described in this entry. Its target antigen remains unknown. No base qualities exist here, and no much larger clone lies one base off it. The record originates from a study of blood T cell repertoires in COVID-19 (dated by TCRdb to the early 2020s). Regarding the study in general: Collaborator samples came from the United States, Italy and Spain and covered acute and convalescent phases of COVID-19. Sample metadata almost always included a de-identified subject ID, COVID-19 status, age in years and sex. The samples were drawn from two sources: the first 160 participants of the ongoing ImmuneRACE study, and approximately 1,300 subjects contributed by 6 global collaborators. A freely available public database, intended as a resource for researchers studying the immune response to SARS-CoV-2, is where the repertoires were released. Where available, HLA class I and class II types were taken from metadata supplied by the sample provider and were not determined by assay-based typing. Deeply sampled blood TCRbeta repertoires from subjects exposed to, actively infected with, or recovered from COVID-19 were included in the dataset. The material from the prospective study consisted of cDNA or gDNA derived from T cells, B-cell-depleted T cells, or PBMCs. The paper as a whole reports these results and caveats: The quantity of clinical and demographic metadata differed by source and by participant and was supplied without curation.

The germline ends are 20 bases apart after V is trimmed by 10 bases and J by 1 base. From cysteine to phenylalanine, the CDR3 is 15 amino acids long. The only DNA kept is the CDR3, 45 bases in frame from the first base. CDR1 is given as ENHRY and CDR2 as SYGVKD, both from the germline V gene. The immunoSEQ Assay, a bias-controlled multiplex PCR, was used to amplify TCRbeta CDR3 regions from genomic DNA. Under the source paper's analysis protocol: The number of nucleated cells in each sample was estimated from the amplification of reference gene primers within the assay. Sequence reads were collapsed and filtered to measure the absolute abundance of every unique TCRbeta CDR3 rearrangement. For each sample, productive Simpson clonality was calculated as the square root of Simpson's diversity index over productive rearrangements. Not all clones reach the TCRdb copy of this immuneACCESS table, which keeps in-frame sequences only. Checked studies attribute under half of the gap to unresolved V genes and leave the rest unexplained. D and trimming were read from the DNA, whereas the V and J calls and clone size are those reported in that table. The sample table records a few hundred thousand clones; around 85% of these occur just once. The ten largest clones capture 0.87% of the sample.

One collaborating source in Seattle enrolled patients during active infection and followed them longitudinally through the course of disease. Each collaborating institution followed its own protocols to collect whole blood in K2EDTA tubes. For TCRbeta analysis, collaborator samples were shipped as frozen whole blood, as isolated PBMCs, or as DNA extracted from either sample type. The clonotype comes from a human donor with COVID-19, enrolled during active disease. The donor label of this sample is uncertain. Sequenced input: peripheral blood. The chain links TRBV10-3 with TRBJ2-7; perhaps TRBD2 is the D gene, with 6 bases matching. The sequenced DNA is TGTGCCACGGCAAGTGGTGGGACTTCTTCCTACGAGCAGTACTTC. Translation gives CATASGGTSSYEQYF.